The 31 T cell receptor beta chains in this list originate from one sample, sequenced in a study of OX40 agonist ivuxolimab in advanced cancers. TCRdb's copy holds only in-frame clones and misses some; the assay was immunoSEQ multiplex PCR. This table has 40,000 or so clones, nearly 90% appearing once. This sample comprised CD4+ or CD8+ T cells sorted from blood, obtained in a trial of the OX40 agonist ivuxolimab. These receptors came from an adult with an advanced solid tumor such as melanoma, head and neck, liver or kidney cancer.

This clone was picked up one time. This sequence joins TRBV7-9 and TRBJ2-7; D not resolved. This CDR3 has 12 residues. Trimming took off 2 bases at V and 11 bases at J, with 13 bases between the two ends. The germline gives CDR1 SEHNR, CDR2 FQNEAQ (reference sequence). The CDR3 protein is CASSLISSAEYF. In DNA form, the CDR3 reads TGTGCCAGCAGCTTAATCAGTTCGGCGGAGTACTTC.

The V call is TRBV4-1, the J call TRBJ1-5; D perhaps matches TRBD1 (6 bases). The germline gives CDR1 MGHRA, CDR2 YSYEKL. The CDR3 is 14 amino acids. Trimming shortened V by 6 bases and J by 6 bases, and 15 bases separated the two germline ends. The CDR3 DNA is TGCGCCAGCAGTCCGGGACATTTAGCTCAGCCCCAGCATTTT. Protein: CASSPGHLAQPQHF.

V gene TRBV2 combines with J gene TRBJ2-5; D unclear. This CDR3 is 12 amino acids long. CDR1 SNHLY and CDR2 FYNNEI come from the germline V gene. V lost 3 bases and J 5 bases, leaving 7 bases between the germline ends. In DNA form, the CDR3 reads TGTGCCAGCAGTGAGGGCTGGGAGACCCAGTACTTC. Translation: CASSEGWETQYF.

The chain joins TRBV2 to TRBJ1-3; TRBD1 might be the D (6 bases). The CDR3 loop spans 16 amino acids. The germline V gene encodes CDR1 SNHLY and CDR2 FYNNEI. Trimming cost V 5 bases and J 0 bases, with 14 bases left between them. The CDR3 spells CASSRDQGISGNTIYF. CDR3 DNA: TGTGCCAGCAGTAGAGACCAGGGGATCTCTGGAAACACCATATATTTT.

This chain uses TRBV6-5 with TRBJ2-1; tentative D call: TRBD1 (5 bases). Trimming removed 6 bases at V and 10 bases at J, with 22 bases between. The CDR3 is 15 amino acids. Germline CDR1 reads MNHEY; CDR2 reads SVGAGI. CDR3: CASSLIGAQNQEQFF. CDR3 nucleotides: TGTGCCAGCAGCCTCATTGGGGCCCAAAACCAGGAGCAGTTCTTC.

The V and J genes are TRBV5-6 and TRBJ2-3; 9 positions agree with TRBD2. The germline gives CDR1 SGHDT, CDR2 YYEEEE. This CDR3 spans 15 amino acids. V was clipped by 0 bases and J by 8 bases; unmatched bases: 7. The CDR3 DNA sequence: TGTGCCAGCAGCTTGGGGGGACTAGCTAAGGGTACGCAGTATTTT. Its protein product is CASSLGGLAKGTQYF.

The chain joins TRBV5-4 to TRBJ1-1; 9 nucleotides agree with TRBD1. The CDR3 spans 16 residues. Trimming took 3 bases from V and 0 from J; bases not matched to a gene: 6. In germline, CDR1 is SGHNT, CDR2 YYREEE (reference sequence). CDR3 residues: CASSSGTGTMNTEAFF. For the CDR3, the DNA is TGTGCCAGCAGCTCCGGGACAGGGACTATGAACACTGAAGCTTTCTTT. Variable domain in full (rest from reference TRBV5-4 and TRBJ1-1): ETGVTQSPTHLIKTRGQQVTLRCSSQSGHNTVSWYQQALGQGPQFIFQYYREEENGRGNFPPRFSGLQFPNYSSELNVNALELDDSALYLCASSSGTGTMNTEAFFGQGTRLTVV.

The chain employs TRBV28 and TRBJ1-4; 9 bases agree with TRBD1. This CDR3 comprises 16 residues. Germline assignment: CDR1 MDHEN and CDR2 SYDVKM. J was trimmed by 3 bases and V by 3 bases; bases with no gene match: 5. In DNA form, the CDR3 reads TGTGCCAGCAGTTTCGCGACAGGGGGGGCTAATGAAAAACTGTTTTTT. Its protein is CASSFATGGANEKLFF.

V is TRBV28 and J is TRBJ2-7, with TRBD2 matching over 8 bases. V gave up 7 bases and J gave up 4 bases; unmatched junction bases: 9. Germline assignment: CDR1 MDHEN and CDR2 SYDVKM. The CDR3 length is 14 residues. The CDR3: CASTSGLVGYEQYF. CDR3 bases: TGTGCCAGCACCTCGGGACTAGTCGGTTACGAGCAGTACTTC.

CDR3 DNA: TGTGCCAGCAGTTTAGGATCGGGGAATGGCTACACCTTC. It is translated as CASSLGSGNGYTF. The chain is built from TRBV28 and TRBJ1-2, with D unresolved. CDR1 MDHEN and CDR2 SYDVKM come from the germline V gene. There are 13 residues in the CDR3. V gave up 2 bases and J gave up 6 bases, with 10 bases separating them.

V usage is TRBV19 and J usage is TRBJ1-4; TRBD1 aligns across 7 bases. The J segment lost 7 bases and the V segment lost 6 bases, leaving 11 bases of the junction unmatched. The germline CDR1 and CDR2 sequences are LNHDA and SQIVND (reference sequence). This CDR3 has 15 amino acids. The CDR3 protein is CASSTGGTVGEKLFF. CDR3 coding DNA: TGTGCCAGTAGCACGGGTGGGACAGTTGGTGAAAAACTGTTTTTT.

The genes are TRBV15 and TRBJ2-2, with D hard to call. Germline CDR1 and CDR2: LNHNV and YYDKDF (reference sequence). V was trimmed by 0 bases and J by 10 bases, leaving 15 bases between them. The CDR3 runs to 15 residues. The DNA of the CDR3 is TGTGCCACCAGCAGAGATCACGGGCCACTACTGGAGCTGTTTTTT. This translates into CATSRDHGPLLELFF. Based on the CDR3 plus reference TRBV15 and TRBJ2-2, the full variable domain is DAMVIQNPRYQVTQFGKPVTLSCSQTLNHNVMYWYQQKSSQAPKLLFHYYDKDFNNEADTPDNFQSRRPNTSFCFLDIRSPGLGDTAMYLCATSRDHGPLLELFFGEGSRLTVL.

The rearrangement uses TRBV28 and TRBJ1-1; tentatively, D is TRBD1 (6 bases). Germline CDR1 and CDR2: MDHEN and SYDVKM. The V gene lost 3 bases and the J gene lost 3 bases, with 14 bases spanning the gap. The CDR3 contains 15 residues. In DNA form, the CDR3 reads TGTGCCAGCAGTTTCCTTCCCACAGGGTACACTGAAGCTTTCTTT. Its protein is CASSFLPTGYTEAFF.

A single count supports this clone. The chain carries TRBV4-1 and TRBJ1-2, with a possible D match to TRBD1 (6 bases). This CDR3 contains 14 residues. Per the germline V gene, CDR1 is MGHRA and CDR2 is YSYEKL. Trimming stripped 7 bases from V and 6 bases from J, with 18 bases between. Written as DNA, the CDR3 is TGCGCCAGCAACCCACCGGGTGGGGGCGATGGCTACACCTTC. Protein: CASNPPGGGDGYTF.

This clone was observed once. The V gene is TRBV25-1, the J gene TRBJ2-1, with 8 bases lining up with TRBD1. Germline CDR1 and CDR2: MGHDK and SYGVNS. V gave up 6 bases and J gave up 5 bases; unmatched junction bases: 6. This CDR3 region has 14 residues. The CDR3, as DNA: TGTGCCAGCAGCCGACAGGGGATAAACAATGAGCAGTTCTTC. Its protein is CASSRQGINNEQFF.

The V and J genes are TRBV9 and TRBJ2-5; the D gene could be TRBD1 or TRBD2 (5 bases each). The CDR3 spans 15 residues. Germline CDR1 SGDLS, CDR2 YYNGEE. The V end was cut by 3 bases, the J end by 1 base, with 13 bases between. CDR3 amino acids: CASSAGRGFQETQYF. As DNA, the CDR3 is TGTGCCAGCAGCGCAGGGAGAGGGTTCCAAGAGACCCAGTACTTC.

The chain is built from TRBV28 and TRBJ2-5; 12 nucleotides match TRBD1. The junction had 12 bases not matched to a gene; V was cut back by 5 bases and J by 2 bases. The CDR3 consists of 18 residues. CDR1 MDHEN and CDR2 SYDVKM come from the germline V gene. CDR3 sequence reads: CASSPPGTGGGGQETQYF. The CDR3 DNA sequence: TGTGCCAGCAGTCCCCCCGGGACAGGGGGCGGTGGGCAAGAGACCCAGTACTTC.

This clone is a singleton in its sample. The genes are TRBV5-4 and TRBJ2-2; D is uncertain. Trimming removed 3 bases at V and 5 bases at J, with 5 bases between. The CDR3 consists of 12 residues. Germline V gene lookup returns CDR1 SGHNT and CDR2 YYREEE (reference sequence). The CDR3 DNA reads as TGTGCCAGCAGCTCCGGGACCGGGGAGCTGTTTTTT. It yields the protein CASSSGTGELFF.

This chain joins TRBV7-6 and TRBJ2-1; 12 bases are shared with TRBD1. The CDR3 is 15 residues long. The germline V gene has CDR1 SGHVS and CDR2 FNYEAQ. Trimming took 6 bases from V and 8 from J; bases not matched to a gene: 8. The CDR3 DNA sequence: TGTGCCAGCAGTCCCACCGGGACAGGGGGCGATGAGCAGTTCTTC. Amino acids: CASSPTGTGGDEQFF.

The chain is built from TRBV5-4 and TRBJ2-2; D is perhaps TRBD1 (5 bases). The CDR3 runs 15 residues. Trimming removed 1 base from V and 2 bases from J, with 9 bases in between. Germline lookup yields CDR1 SGHNT and CDR2 YYREEE (reference sequence). The CDR3 DNA sequence: TGTGCCAGCAGCTTGCAACAGGACAACACCGGGGAGCTGTTTTTT. Translated: CASSLQQDNTGELFF. The full variable domain, with the rest looked up from reference TRBV5-4 and TRBJ2-2, is ETGVTQSPTHLIKTRGQQVTLRCSSQSGHNTVSWYQQALGQGPQFIFQYYREEENGRGNFPPRFSGLQFPNYSSELNVNALELDDSALYLCASSLQQDNTGELFFGEGSRLTVL.

This chain uses TRBV9 with TRBJ2-1, with D perhaps matching TRBD1 or TRBD2 (6 bases each). The germline CDR1 and CDR2 sequences are SGDLS and YYNGEE. The V end was cut by 7 bases, the J end by 4 bases, with 21 bases between. The CDR3 is 16 residues long. In nucleotides, the CDR3 is TGTGCCAGCGATGGGTGGGGGGCTGGAATATACAATGAGCAGTTCTTC. The encoded protein is CASDGWGAGIYNEQFF.

The genes are TRBV6-5 and TRBJ2-5; D may be TRBD2 (5 bases). The germline V and J ends were trimmed by 5 bases and 7 bases, with 20 bases remaining between them. The CDR3 length is 15 residues. Germline-derived CDR1 and CDR2 are MNHEY and SVGAGI. CDR3 sequence reads: CASSVREGPGPTQYF. The DNA for the CDR3 is TGTGCCAGCAGTGTCCGTGAGGGTCCAGGCCCGACCCAGTACTTC.

The CDR3 coding sequence is TGTGCCAGCAGTGAGGAGGAGGGTCCCTACGAGCAGTACGTC. Encoded protein: CASSEEEGPYEQYV. V usage is TRBV2 and J usage is TRBJ2-7, with D perhaps TRBD2 (6 bases). Trimming stripped 3 bases from V and 2 bases from J, with 11 bases between. Per the germline V gene, CDR1 is SNHLY and CDR2 is FYNNEI. The CDR3 loop spans 14 amino acids.

The V call is TRBV6-5, the J call TRBJ2-2, with 8 positions matching TRBD2. Germline V gene data show CDR1 as MNHEY and CDR2 as SVGAGI. This CDR3 region has 11 residues. The CDR3 region has the DNA TGTGCAGCGGGAGACACCGGGGAGCTGTTTTTT. It yields the protein CAAGDTGELFF.

This clone has just one count. The chain carries TRBV5-1 and TRBJ2-3; D unresolved. This CDR3 has 12 amino acids. V was pared by 2 bases and J by 4 bases, with 5 bases between. CDR1 SGHRS and CDR2 YFSETQ come from the germline V gene. The CDR3 is CASSLVADTQYF. The DNA of the CDR3 is TGCGCCAGCAGCTTAGTAGCAGATACGCAGTATTTT.

This clone was seen just once. The J gene is TRBJ2-1, the V gene TRBV5-5, with D tentatively TRBD1 (5 bases). Trimming stripped 4 bases from V and 8 bases from J, with 13 bases between. CDR1 is SGHKS, CDR2 YYEKEE, per germline (reference sequence). This CDR3 is 13 amino acids long. In DNA, the CDR3 is TGTGCCAGCAGCGGGGCCCGGCAGGATGAGCAGTTCTTC. Encoded protein: CASSGARQDEQFF.

The rearrangement links TRBV6-1 to TRBJ1-4; D is undetermined. Looked up from germline, CDR1 is MNHNS and CDR2 is SASEGT. The V gene lost 5 bases and the J gene lost 0 bases, with 10 bases spanning the gap. The CDR3 extends over 15 amino acids. The CDR3 DNA reads TGTGCCAGCAGTCGCTTCGGTGCAACTAATGAAAAACTGTTTTTT. Translating gives CASSRFGATNEKLFF.

This clone is labeled as medium-sized. The V and J genes are TRBV11-2 and TRBJ1-5, with TRBD1 as a possible D gene (5 bases). This CDR3 has 17 amino acids. Germline V lookup: CDR1 SGHAT, CDR2 FQNNGV. Deletions cut 5 bases from V and 7 bases from J, with 24 bases between. CDR3 sequence: CASSEDEGYRVSQPQHF. In nucleotides, the CDR3 is TGTGCCAGCAGCGAAGACGAGGGGTATCGGGTTTCGCAGCCCCAGCATTTT.

V is TRBV5-6 and J is TRBJ2-1; D uncertain. The CDR3 loop spans 14 amino acids. The V gene's germline CDR1 is SGHDT and CDR2 YYEEEE. The V end lost 0 bases, the J end lost 4 bases, and 8 bases lay between the germline ends. CDR3 in DNA: TGTGCCAGCAGCTTGGCACGGAGATACAATGAGCAGTTCTTC. It specifies CASSLARRYNEQFF. The entire variable domain, with the rest obtained from reference TRBV5-6 and TRBJ2-1, is as follows: DAGVTQSPTHLIKTRGQQVTLRCSPKSGHDTVSWYQQALGQGPQFIFQYYEEEERQRGNFPDRFSGHQFPNYSSELNVNALLLGDSALYLCASSLARRYNEQFFGPGTRLTVL.

The gene calls are TRBV6-6 and TRBJ1-1; D gene unclear. The CDR3 spans 13 residues. Trimming took off 5 bases at V and 5 bases at J, with 12 bases between the two ends. CDR1 and CDR2 (germline): MNHNY, SVGAGI (reference sequence). The CDR3 spells CASSPVTKTEAFF. In DNA form, the CDR3 reads TGTGCCAGCAGTCCCGTAACAAAAACTGAAGCTTTCTTT.

This clone occurred once. In DNA, the CDR3 is TGTGCCAGCAGCTTAGATGGGGGGGCTGCTTCCTACGAGCAGTACTTC. Amino acids: CASSLDGGAASYEQYF. V gene TRBV7-6 combines with J gene TRBJ2-7; perhaps TRBD2 as D (7 bases). V dropped 1 base and J dropped 1 base, with 14 bases sitting between them. The CDR3 is 16 amino acids. CDR1 and CDR2 from the germline V gene are SGHVS and FNYEAQ.